One sample yielded the 4 T cell receptor beta chains listed below, sequenced in a study of blood T cells in healthy people across ages. Primed by a sample-barcoded 5' primer and a J-beta primer mix, a second PCR proceeded for roughly 7 to 11 cycles. Using its own MiXCR run on the 5' RACE reads, TCRdb lists one record per CDR3 protein. The table includes more than 1 million distinct CDR3 sequences, more than 40% detected once. Sequenced sample: blood. These receptors were collected from a woman aged 55-69 years in good health.

J is TRBJ2-5 and V is TRBV10-2; perhaps TRBD2 as D (6 bases). CDR3 length: 13 amino acids. Germline V gene sequence: CDR1 WSHSY, CDR2 SAAADI. The V end lost 7 bases, the J end lost 5 bases, and 14 bases lay between the germline ends. The CDR3 bases are TGCGCCAGCATGAAAGGGAGGATGGAGACCCAGTACTTC. Protein: CASMKGRMETQYF.

The gene calls are TRBV12-3 or TRBV12-4 and TRBJ2-7, with 9 nucleotides matching TRBD1. Trimming removed 2 bases from V and 3 bases from J; junction bases left unmatched: 8. There are 16 residues in the CDR3. CDR3 DNA sequence: TGTGCCAGCAGTTTAAATCCTCCGGACAGGGGCTACGAGCAGTACTTC. It yields the protein CASSLNPPDRGYEQYF.

This clonotype was seen ten or more times. Its ends do not fully match the called genes, so a read error is possible. V and J are TRBV5-1 and TRBJ2-3; D not resolved. CDR1 SGHRS and CDR2 YFSETQ come from the germline V gene. The CDR3 contains 13 residues. CDR3 DNA: TGTGCCAGCAGCTCCGACAGCACAGATACGCAGTATTTT. This translates into CASSSDSTDTQYF.

A few counts support this clonotype. The genes are TRBV10-3 and TRBJ2-5; D not resolved. Germline-derived CDR1 and CDR2 are ENHRY and SYGVKD. Trimming cost V 6 bases and J 7 bases, with 9 bases left between them. CDR3 length: 11 amino acids. Here the CDR3 reads CAIRVRGTQYF. The CDR3 nucleotides read TGTGCCATCAGGGTGAGAGGGACCCAGTACTTC.